Listed below are T cell receptor beta chains from one sample, sequenced in a study of beta chain features in type 1 diabetes. Repertoires were generated with immunoSEQ multiplex PCR, while TCRdb's copy carries only in-frame clones and drops some. Of hundreds of thousands of clones listed, 25% to 35% are singletons. Sample: naive CD4+ T cells from blood. Receptor source: a man between 18 and 35 years old in good health. Each CDR3 is given with its conserved first and last residue. The order of the fields is clone size, D gene, V gene, J gene, CDR3 length, CDR3 DNA, CDR3 protein. D genes are given only for firm matches. Where a row states a size, it is once, few, many or the class of an expanded clone; other rows omit it.

>few|NA|TRBV14|TRBJ2-1|14
TGTGCCAGCAGCCCACGGGCCAGGCAGGGTGAGCAGTTCTTC
CASSPRARQGEQFF
>NA|NA|TRBV19|TRBJ1-2|13
TGTGCCAGTAGTAACACAGGGACATATGGCTACACCTTC
CASSNTGTYGYTF
>NA|TRBD2|TRBV4-3|TRBJ2-7|14
TGCGCCAGCAGCCAGAGCGGGGGGAACTACGAGCAGTACTTC
CASSQSGGNYEQYF
>NA|NA|TRBV29-1|TRBJ1-5|12
TGCAGCGTGGGGGTTAGCAATCAGCCCCAGCATTTT
CSVGVSNQPQHF
>NA|NA|TRBV5-1|TRBJ2-1|11
TGCGCCAGCAGCTTTCTCAATGAGCAGTTCTTC
CASSFLNEQFF
>NA|NA|TRBV28|TRBJ2-7|15
TGTGCCAGCAGTTTAGGAGGGGTAAATTCGTGGGAGCAGTACTTC
CASSLGGVNSWEQYF
>NA|TRBD2|TRBV7-7|TRBJ2-5|13
TGTGCTAGCAGCTTAGCGGGCGGAGAGACCCAGTACTTC
CASSLAGGETQYF
>few|TRBD2|TRBV29-1|TRBJ2-7|14
TGCAGCGTTTGGACTAGCAGCAGCTCTTACGAGCAGTACTTC
CSVWTSSSSYEQYF
>NA|TRBD2|TRBV12-5|TRBJ2-3|16
TGTGCTAGTGGTCCCGGGGCGGGACTAGAGGTAGATACGCAGTATTTT
CASGPGAGLEVDTQYF
>NA|NA|TRBV25-1|TRBJ1-5|17
TGTGCCAGCAGTGCCAACATGGCAGGGGCCCTTGGGCAGCCCCAGCATTTT
CASSANMAGALGQPQHF
>NA|TRBD2|TRBV25-1|TRBJ2-1|15
TGTGCCAGCAGCTTAGCGGGAGGCGCCTACAATGAGCAGTTCTTC
CASSLAGGAYNEQFF
>NA|NA|TRBV28|TRBJ2-5|10
TGTGCCAGCGGGCGTCAAACCCAGTACTTC
CASGRQTQYF
>few|NA|TRBV7-2|TRBJ2-3|14
TGTGCCAGCAGCTCCAGTGTTAGCACAGATACGCAGTATTTT
CASSSSVSTDTQYF
>few|NA|TRBV7-2|TRBJ2-2|16
TGTGCCAGCAGCTCTAACGGGCCTGCTGTTACCGGGGAGCTGTTTTTT
CASSSNGPAVTGELFF
>few|NA|TRBV7-2|TRBJ1-1|12
TGTGCCAGCAGCCCTCGACACGGTGAAGCTTTCTTT
CASSPRHGEAFF
>NA|NA|TRBV30|TRBJ2-7|13
TGTGCCTGGAGTGAGATCGGAAGTGGACCGGGGCACTTC
CAWSEIGSGPGHF